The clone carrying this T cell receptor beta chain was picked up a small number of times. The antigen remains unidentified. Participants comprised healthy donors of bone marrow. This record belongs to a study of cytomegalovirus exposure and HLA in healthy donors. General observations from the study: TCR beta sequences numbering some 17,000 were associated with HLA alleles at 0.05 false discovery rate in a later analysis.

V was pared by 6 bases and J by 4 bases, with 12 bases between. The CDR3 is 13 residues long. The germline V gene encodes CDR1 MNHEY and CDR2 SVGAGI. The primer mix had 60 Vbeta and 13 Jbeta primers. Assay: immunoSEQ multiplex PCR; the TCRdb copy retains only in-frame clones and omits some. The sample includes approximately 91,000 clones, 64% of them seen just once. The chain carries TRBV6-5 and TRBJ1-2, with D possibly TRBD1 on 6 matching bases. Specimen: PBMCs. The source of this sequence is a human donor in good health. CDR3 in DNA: TGTGCCAGCAGACCCCAGGGGCCCTATGGCTACACCTTC. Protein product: CASRPQGPYGYTF.